This passage covers 17 T cell receptor beta chains from one sample sequenced in a study of T cells in Graves' hyperthyroidism and ophthalmopathy. From RNA transcripts, TCR beta CDR3 regions were amplified. Primed by the HTBI set, a first-round RT-PCR was run on the TCR CDR3. TCRdb recomputed calls from the multiplex PCR reads with MiXCR, one row per CDR3 protein. The sample has hundreds of thousands of distinct CDR3 sequences, 15% to 20% seen once. The specimen sequenced was blood. All receptors derive from a man between 40 and 49 years old with Graves' ophthalmopathy.

This clonotype has a handful of counts. The rearrangement links TRBV11-2 to TRBJ2-3; 14 nucleotides match TRBD2. Trimming cost V 8 bases and J 6 bases; bases outside gene matches: 19. Germline V gene data show CDR1 as SGHAT and CDR2 as FQNNGV. The CDR3 sequence is 19 residues long. This CDR3 is CASGYPPTGTSGRGDTQYF. For the CDR3, the DNA is TGTGCCAGCGGATACCCCCCTACCGGGACTAGCGGGAGAGGGGATACGCAGTATTTT. The variable domain in full, with the rest retrieved from reference TRBV11-2 and TRBJ2-3, is EAGVAQSPRYKIIEKRQSVAFWCNPISGHATLYWYQQILGQGPKLLIQFQNNGVVDDSQLPKDRFSAERLKGVDSTLKIQPAKLEDSAVYLCASGYPPTGTSGRGDTQYFGPGTRLTVL.

There are a few counts of this clonotype. The chain has TRBV6-1 and TRBJ2-2; no definite D call. The CDR3 spans 17 residues. Germline V lookup: CDR1 MNHNS, CDR2 SASEGT. With 2 bases removed from V and 3 bases from J, the gap between germline ends came to 16 bases. CDR3 in amino acids: CASSENVWQSYTGELFF. As DNA, the CDR3 is TGTGCCAGCAGTGAAAACGTTTGGCAGAGCTACACCGGGGAGCTGTTTTTT.

The genes are TRBV7-9 and TRBJ2-1, with unresolved D. CDR3 length equals 13 residues. Trimming left V 8 bases short and J 7 bases short, with 15 bases between. In germline, CDR1 is SEHNR, CDR2 FQNEAQ (reference sequence). CDR3: CASRGAGVNEQFF. The CDR3 DNA reads TGTGCCAGCCGAGGCGCTGGAGTGAATGAGCAGTTCTTC. Together with reference TRBV7-9 and TRBJ2-1, the CDR3 gives the full variable domain: DTGVSQNPRHKITKRGQNVTFRCDPISEHNRLYWYRQTLGQGPEFLTYFQNEAQLEKSRLLSDRFSAERPKGSFSTLEIQRTEQGDSAMYLCASRGAGVNEQFFGPGTRLTVL.

This clonotype was observed many times. The genes are TRBV7-9 and TRBJ1-6; D gene ambiguous. The germline V and J ends were trimmed by 0 bases and 7 bases, with 7 bases remaining between them. Germline V gene data show CDR1 as SEHNR and CDR2 as FQNEAQ (reference sequence). The CDR3 contains 14 residues. In DNA form, the CDR3 reads TGTGCCAGCAGCTTAGCAGGGTCAAATTCACCCCTCCACTTT. Translation: CASSLAGSNSPLHF.

The V call is TRBV7-2, the J call TRBJ1-2; TRBD1 matches at 7 bases. V dropped 8 bases and J dropped 5; count of bases not matched to a gene: 8. The CDR3 consists of 13 residues. Germline V gene data show CDR1 as SGHTA and CDR2 as FQGNSA. The CDR3 region is CASSIGTAYGYTF. CDR3 DNA: TGTGCCAGCTCAATCGGGACAGCTTATGGCTACACCTTC.

This clonotype was detected many times. V usage is TRBV20-1 and J usage is TRBJ1-1, with D unresolved. Germline assignment: CDR1 DFQATT and CDR2 SNEGSKA (reference sequence). The V end lost 3 bases, the J end lost 1 base, and 9 bases lay between the germline ends. The CDR3 is 13 amino acids. Here the CDR3 reads CSASGWGNTEAFF. CDR3 DNA sequence: TGCAGTGCTAGCGGGTGGGGGAACACTGAAGCTTTCTTT.

This CDR3 reads CASSVVAGANTGELFF. DNA for the CDR3: TGTGCCAGCAGCGTAGTAGCGGGAGCGAACACCGGGGAGCTGTTTTTT. The rearrangement joins TRBV9 to TRBJ2-2, with 9 nucleotides matching TRBD2. V dropped 0 bases and J dropped 0; count of bases not matched to a gene: 0. The length of the CDR3 is 16 residues. CDR1 and CDR2 from the germline V gene are SGDLS and YYNGEE.

Ten or more counts support this clonotype. This chain links TRBV20-1 with TRBJ2-7; D is unresolved. The CDR3 runs 12 residues. Germline V gives CDR1 DFQATT, CDR2 SNEGSKA (reference sequence). Trimming removed 8 bases from V and 2 bases from J, with 13 bases in between. The CDR3 nucleotides are TGCAGTCTGATTTTGGTCCCCTACGAGCAGTACTTC. Its translation: CSLILVPYEQYF.

The chain links TRBV28 to TRBJ1-5; 9 nucleotides line up with TRBD1. The length of the CDR3 is 16 residues. With 4 bases clipped from V and 3 bases from J, the junction kept 7 bases outside the gene matches. Germline loops: CDR1 MDHEN, CDR2 SYDVKM. CDR3 loop: CASSSQQQGANQPQHF. Written as DNA, the CDR3 is TGTGCCAGCAGTTCCCAACAACAGGGGGCCAATCAGCCCCAGCATTTT.

This clonotype occurred a few times. The chain recombines TRBV7-2 with TRBJ2-7, with D tentatively TRBD1 (6 bases). This CDR3 has 17 amino acids. Germline CDR1 SGHTA, CDR2 FQGNSA. With 5 bases removed from V and 0 bases from J, the gap between germline ends came to 20 bases. The CDR3, as DNA: TGTGCCAGCAGCCGTAAAGTCCGGGACACCTCCTCCTACGAGCAGTACTTC. It yields the protein CASSRKVRDTSSYEQYF.

Ten or more counts support this clonotype. The chain has TRBV7-2 and TRBJ2-7; possible D gene TRBD1, 5 bases. V was pared by 3 bases and J by 1 base, with 7 bases between. The germline V gene encodes CDR1 SGHTA and CDR2 FQGNSA. CDR3 size: 13 residues. The CDR3 nucleotides are TGTGCCAGCAGCTTGGACATTTCCTACGAGCAGTACTTC. Translating it yields CASSLDISYEQYF.

This clonotype was detected ten times or more. The genes are TRBV20-1 and TRBJ2-5; D could derive from TRBD1 or TRBD2 (5 bases each). The CDR3 runs 13 residues. CDR1 and CDR2 (germline): DFQATT, SNEGSKA (reference sequence). The germline V and J ends were trimmed by 3 bases and 4 bases, with 12 bases remaining between them. The CDR3 here is CSARKGAGETQYF. The CDR3 nucleotides are TGCAGTGCTAGGAAAGGGGCGGGAGAGACCCAGTACTTC.

The V gene is TRBV27, the J gene TRBJ1-2; tentatively, D is TRBD1 (5 bases). The CDR3 sequence is 13 residues long. The germline V gene has CDR1 MNHEY and CDR2 SMNVEV (reference sequence). The V end was cut by 8 bases, the J end by 6 bases, with 16 bases between. CDR3 sequence reads: CASRTTGGHGYTF. CDR3 bases: TGTGCCAGCCGTACCACAGGTGGGCATGGCTACACCTTC.

This clonotype was picked up many times. The chain is built from TRBV20-1 and TRBJ2-7; 8 bases map to TRBD2. CDR1 and CDR2 (germline): DFQATT, SNEGSKA (reference sequence). The CDR3 has 11 amino acids. The trim removed 5 bases at V and 4 bases at J, leaving 1 base unmatched. In DNA form, the CDR3 reads TGCAGTGCTCCGGGGGGGTACGAGCAGTACTTC. It codes for CSAPGGYEQYF.

This clonotype came up a few times. The V and J genes are TRBV27 and TRBJ2-7; D tentatively fits TRBD1 or TRBD2 (7 bases each). Trimming removed 6 bases from V and 2 bases from J, with 20 bases in between. CDR3 length equals 16 residues. Germline V lookup: CDR1 MNHEY, CDR2 SMNVEV (reference sequence). CDR3 coding DNA: TGTGCCAGCAGCCCGCGGGGGACAGCGCCCGCCTACGAGCAGTACTTC. Translating gives CASSPRGTAPAYEQYF.

With regard to this clonotype: As the CDR3 is not closed by the conserved phenylalanine or tryptophan, this likely results from a read error. The chain employs TRBV4-1 and TRBJ2-7; 9 bases line up with TRBD2. J gave up 2 bases and V 0 bases, and 8 bases lay outside the gene matches. CDR3 length: 17 amino acids. Germline CDR1 is MGHRA and CDR2 is YSYEKL. The CDR3 sequence: CASSQDESGGITYEQYL. CDR3 coding DNA: TGCGCCAGCAGCCAAGATGAGAGCGGGGGGATAACCTACGAGCAGTACCTC.

In this sample, this clonotype turned up many times. V and J are TRBV27 and TRBJ1-4; D might be TRBD1 (6 bases). V was cut by 2 bases and J by 8 bases, with 15 bases left in between. CDR3 length: 15 residues. Per the germline V gene, CDR1 is MNHEY and CDR2 is SMNVEV (reference sequence). CDR3 in DNA: TGTGCCAGCAGTTTAAGGGGACACGTAGACGAAAAACTGTTTTTT. Translating it yields CASSLRGHVDEKLFF.